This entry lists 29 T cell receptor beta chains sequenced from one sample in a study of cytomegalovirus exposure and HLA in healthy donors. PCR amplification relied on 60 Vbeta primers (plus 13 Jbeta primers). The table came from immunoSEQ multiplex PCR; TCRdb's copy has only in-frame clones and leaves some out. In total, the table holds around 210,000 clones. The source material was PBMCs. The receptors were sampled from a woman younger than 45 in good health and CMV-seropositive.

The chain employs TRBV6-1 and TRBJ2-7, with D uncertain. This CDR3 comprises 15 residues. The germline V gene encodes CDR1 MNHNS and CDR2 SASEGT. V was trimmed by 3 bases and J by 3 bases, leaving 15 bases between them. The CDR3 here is CASSEGYGHLYEQYF. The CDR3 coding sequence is TGTGCCAGCAGTGAGGGTTATGGGCACCTCTACGAGCAGTACTTC.

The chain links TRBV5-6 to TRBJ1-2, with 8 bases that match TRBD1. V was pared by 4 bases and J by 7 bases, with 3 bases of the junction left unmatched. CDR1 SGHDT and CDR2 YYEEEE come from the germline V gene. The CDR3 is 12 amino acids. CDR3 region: CASSVTGAGYTF. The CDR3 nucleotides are TGTGCCAGCAGCGTGACAGGGGCTGGCTACACCTTC.

CDR3 region: CASSLQGNTGELFF. In DNA form, the CDR3 reads TGTGCCAGCAGCTTACAGGGAAACACCGGGGAGCTGTTTTTT. The chain couples TRBV7-2 to TRBJ2-2; maybe TRBD1 (5 bases). V lost 2 bases and J 2 bases, leaving 6 bases between the germline ends. The V gene's germline CDR1 is SGHTA and CDR2 FQGNSA. The CDR3 has 14 amino acids.

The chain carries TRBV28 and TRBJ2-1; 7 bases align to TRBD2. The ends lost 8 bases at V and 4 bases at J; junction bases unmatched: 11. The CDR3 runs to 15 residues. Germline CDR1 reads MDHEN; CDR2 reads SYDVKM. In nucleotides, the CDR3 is TGTGCCAGCGATCTAGGGGCTAGCGGTTACAATGAGCAGTTCTTC. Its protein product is CASDLGASGYNEQFF.

CDR3 protein: CASSLGRDRGFIDEQFF. The CDR3 coding sequence is TGTGCCAGCAGTCTGGGGCGGGACAGGGGGTTTATCGATGAGCAGTTCTTC. The chain links TRBV5-6 to TRBJ2-1, with TRBD1 matching 11 bases. The CDR3 has 17 residues. Trimming removed 5 bases from V and 8 bases from J; junction bases left unmatched: 15. Germline lookup yields CDR1 SGHDT and CDR2 YYEEEE.

CDR3 sequence reads: CASSSSGTFAGGTDTQYF. The CDR3 region has the DNA TGTGCCAGCAGTTCCTCCGGGACCTTCGCAGGGGGCACAGATACGCAGTATTTT. The chain couples TRBV27 to TRBJ2-3; tentatively, D is TRBD1 (6 bases). CDR3 length equals 18 residues. From germline, CDR1 is MNHEY and CDR2 SMNVEV (reference sequence). V lost 4 bases and J lost 1, with 21 bases in between.

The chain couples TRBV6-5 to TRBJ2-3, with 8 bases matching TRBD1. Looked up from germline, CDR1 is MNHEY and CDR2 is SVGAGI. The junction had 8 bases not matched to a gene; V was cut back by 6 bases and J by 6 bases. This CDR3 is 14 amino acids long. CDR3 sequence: CASRSDRGTDTQYF. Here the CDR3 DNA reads TGTGCCAGCAGATCCGACAGGGGAACCGATACGCAGTATTTT.

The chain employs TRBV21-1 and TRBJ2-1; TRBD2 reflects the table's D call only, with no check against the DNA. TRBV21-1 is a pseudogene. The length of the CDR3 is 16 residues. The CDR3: CASSNLGLAQNNEQFF. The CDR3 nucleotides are TGTGCCAGCAGCAATTTGGGACTAGCGCAAAACAATGAGCAGTTCTTC.

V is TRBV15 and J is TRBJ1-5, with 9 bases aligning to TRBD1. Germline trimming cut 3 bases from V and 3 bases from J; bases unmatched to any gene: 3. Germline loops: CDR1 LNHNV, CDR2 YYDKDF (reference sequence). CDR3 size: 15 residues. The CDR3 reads CATSRWTGANQPQHF. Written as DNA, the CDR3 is TGTGCCACCAGCAGGTGGACAGGGGCCAATCAGCCCCAGCATTTT.

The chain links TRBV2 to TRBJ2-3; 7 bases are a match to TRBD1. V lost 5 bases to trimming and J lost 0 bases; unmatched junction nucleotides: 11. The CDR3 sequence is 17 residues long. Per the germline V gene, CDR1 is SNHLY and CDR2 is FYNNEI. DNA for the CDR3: TGTGCCAGCAGTCGGACAGGTTTTCTTACTAGCACAGATACGCAGTATTTT. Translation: CASSRTGFLTSTDTQYF.

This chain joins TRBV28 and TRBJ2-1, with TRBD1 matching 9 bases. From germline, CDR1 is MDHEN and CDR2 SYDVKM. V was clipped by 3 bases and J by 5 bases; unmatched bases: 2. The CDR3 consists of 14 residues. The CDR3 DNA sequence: TGTGCCAGCAGTTTGACAGGGGGGAACAATGAGCAGTTCTTC. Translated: CASSLTGGNNEQFF.

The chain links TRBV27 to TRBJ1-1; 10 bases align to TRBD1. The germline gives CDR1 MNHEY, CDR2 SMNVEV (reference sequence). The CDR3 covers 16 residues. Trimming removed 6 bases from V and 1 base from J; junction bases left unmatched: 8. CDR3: CASSPRDRGWNTEAFF. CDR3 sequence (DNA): TGTGCCAGCAGCCCCAGGGACAGGGGATGGAACACTGAAGCTTTCTTT.

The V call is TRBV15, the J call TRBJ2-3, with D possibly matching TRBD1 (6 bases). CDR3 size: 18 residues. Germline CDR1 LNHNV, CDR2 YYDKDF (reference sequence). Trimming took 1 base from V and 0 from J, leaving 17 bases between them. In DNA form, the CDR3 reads TGTGCCACCAGCAGAGTGGGACATGCGGGCTCTAGCACAGATACGCAGTATTTT. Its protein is CATSRVGHAGSSTDTQYF.

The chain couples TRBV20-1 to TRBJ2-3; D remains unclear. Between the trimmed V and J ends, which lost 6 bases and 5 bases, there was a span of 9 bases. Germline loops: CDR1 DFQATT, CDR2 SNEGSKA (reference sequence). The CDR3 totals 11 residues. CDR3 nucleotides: TGCAGTGCACAAACGGGAGATACGCAGTATTTT. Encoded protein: CSAQTGDTQYF.

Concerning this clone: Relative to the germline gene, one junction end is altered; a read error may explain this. CDR3 coding DNA: TGTGCCAGCAGTCACTCGGAGGGATTATTGGGAGAGACCCAGTACTTC. Its translation: CASSHSEGLLGETQYF. V gene TRBV6-5 combines with J gene TRBJ2-5; a possible D gene is TRBD2 (6 bases). This CDR3 region has 16 residues. The germline V gene encodes CDR1 MNHEY and CDR2 SVGAGI.

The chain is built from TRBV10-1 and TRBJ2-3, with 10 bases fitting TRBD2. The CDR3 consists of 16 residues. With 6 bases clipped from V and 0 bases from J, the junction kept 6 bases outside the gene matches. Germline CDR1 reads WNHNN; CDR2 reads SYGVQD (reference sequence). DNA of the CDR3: TGCGCCAGCAGCTTCGGACTAGCGGAAAGCACAGATACGCAGTATTTT. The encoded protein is CASSFGLAESTDTQYF.

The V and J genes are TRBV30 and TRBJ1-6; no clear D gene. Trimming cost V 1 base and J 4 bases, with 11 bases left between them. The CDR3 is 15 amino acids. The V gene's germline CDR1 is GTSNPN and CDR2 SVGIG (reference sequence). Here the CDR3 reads CAWSGRHYYNSPLHF. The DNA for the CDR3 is TGTGCCTGGAGTGGCAGACATTATTATAATTCACCCCTCCACTTT.

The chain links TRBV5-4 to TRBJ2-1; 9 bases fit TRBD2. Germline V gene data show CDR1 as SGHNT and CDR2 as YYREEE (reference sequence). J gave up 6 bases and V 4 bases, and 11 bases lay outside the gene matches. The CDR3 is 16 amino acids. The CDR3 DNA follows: TGTGCCAGCAGCACCCGACTAGCGGCAGGGGGCAATGAGCAGTTCTTC. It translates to CASSTRLAAGGNEQFF.

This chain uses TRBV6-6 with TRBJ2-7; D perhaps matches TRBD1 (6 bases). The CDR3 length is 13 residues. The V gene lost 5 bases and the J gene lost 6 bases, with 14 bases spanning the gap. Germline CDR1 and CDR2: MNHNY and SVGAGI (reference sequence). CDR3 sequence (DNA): TGTGCCAGCAGTCTGGACAGATCGAGCGAGCAGTACTTC. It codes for CASSLDRSSEQYF.

The CDR3 reads CASRRAGRFAEKLFF. CDR3 nucleotides: TGTGCCAGCCGCAGGGCCGGGAGGTTTGCGGAAAAACTGTTTTTT. The chain uses TRBV27 and TRBJ1-4; tentatively, D is TRBD1 (5 bases). The CDR3 is made up of 15 amino acids. Germline V gene data show CDR1 as MNHEY and CDR2 as SMNVEV (reference sequence). V lost 8 bases, J lost 8 bases, and 21 bases lay in between.

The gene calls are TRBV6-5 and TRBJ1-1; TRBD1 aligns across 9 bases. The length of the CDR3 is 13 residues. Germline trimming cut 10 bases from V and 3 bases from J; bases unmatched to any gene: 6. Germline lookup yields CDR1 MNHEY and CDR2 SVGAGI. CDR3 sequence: CAIQQGAHTEAFF. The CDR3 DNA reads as TGTGCCATTCAACAGGGGGCTCACACTGAAGCTTTCTTT.

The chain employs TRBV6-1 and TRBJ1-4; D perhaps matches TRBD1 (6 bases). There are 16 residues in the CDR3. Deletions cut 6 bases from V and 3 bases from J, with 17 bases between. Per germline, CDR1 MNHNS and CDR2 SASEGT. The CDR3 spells CASRERADRSNEKLFF. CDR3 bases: TGTGCCAGCAGGGAACGGGCGGACAGATCTAATGAAAAACTGTTTTTT.

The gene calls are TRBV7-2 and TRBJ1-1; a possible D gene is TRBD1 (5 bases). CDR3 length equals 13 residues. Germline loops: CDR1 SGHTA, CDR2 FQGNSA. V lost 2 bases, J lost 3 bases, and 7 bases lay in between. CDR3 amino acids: CASSLRGDTEAFF. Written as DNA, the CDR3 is TGTGCCAGCAGCTTACGGGGGGACACTGAAGCTTTCTTT.

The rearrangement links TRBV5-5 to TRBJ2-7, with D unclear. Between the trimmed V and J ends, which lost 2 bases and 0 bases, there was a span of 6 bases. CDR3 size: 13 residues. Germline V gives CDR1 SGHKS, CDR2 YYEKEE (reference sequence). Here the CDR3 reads CASSFASSYEQYF. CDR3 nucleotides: TGTGCCAGCAGCTTTGCCAGCTCCTACGAGCAGTACTTC.

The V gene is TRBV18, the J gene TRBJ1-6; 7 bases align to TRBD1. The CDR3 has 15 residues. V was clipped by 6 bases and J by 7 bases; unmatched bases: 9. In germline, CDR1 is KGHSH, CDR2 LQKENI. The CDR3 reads CASSGTERSNSPLHF. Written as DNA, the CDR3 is TGTGCCAGCTCCGGGACAGAGAGATCAAATTCACCCCTCCACTTT. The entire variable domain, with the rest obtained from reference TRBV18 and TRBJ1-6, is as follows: NAGVMQNPRHLVRRRGQEARLRCSPMKGHSHVYWYRQLPEEGLKFMVYLQKENIIDESGMPKERFSAEFPKEGPSILRIQQVVRGDSAAYFCASSGTERSNSPLHFGNGTRLTVT.

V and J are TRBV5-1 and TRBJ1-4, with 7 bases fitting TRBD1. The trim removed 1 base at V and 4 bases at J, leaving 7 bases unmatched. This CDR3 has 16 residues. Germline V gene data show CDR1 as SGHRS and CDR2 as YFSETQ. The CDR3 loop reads CASSLRTGTVNEKLFF. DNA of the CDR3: TGCGCCAGCAGCTTGCGGACCGGGACAGTTAATGAAAAACTGTTTTTT.

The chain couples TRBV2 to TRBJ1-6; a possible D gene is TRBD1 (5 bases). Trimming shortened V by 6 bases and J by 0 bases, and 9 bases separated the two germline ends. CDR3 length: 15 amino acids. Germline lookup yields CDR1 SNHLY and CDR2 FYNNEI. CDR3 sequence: CASRGASSYNSPLHF. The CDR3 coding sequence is TGTGCCAGCAGAGGGGCCAGCTCCTATAATTCACCCCTCCACTTT.

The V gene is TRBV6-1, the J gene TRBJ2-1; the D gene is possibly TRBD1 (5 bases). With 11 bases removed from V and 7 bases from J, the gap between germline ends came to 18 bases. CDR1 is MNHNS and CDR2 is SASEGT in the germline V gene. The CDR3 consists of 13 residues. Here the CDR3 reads CAFQDRGLNEQFF. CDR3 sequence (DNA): TGTGCCTTCCAAGACAGAGGATTAAATGAGCAGTTCTTC.

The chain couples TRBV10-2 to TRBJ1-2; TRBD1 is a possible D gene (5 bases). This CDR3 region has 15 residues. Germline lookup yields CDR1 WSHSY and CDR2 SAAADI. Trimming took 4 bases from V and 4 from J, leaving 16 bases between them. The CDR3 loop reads CASSGQGGVRYGYTF. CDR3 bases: TGCGCCAGCAGTGGTCAGGGCGGGGTGCGCTATGGCTACACCTTC.